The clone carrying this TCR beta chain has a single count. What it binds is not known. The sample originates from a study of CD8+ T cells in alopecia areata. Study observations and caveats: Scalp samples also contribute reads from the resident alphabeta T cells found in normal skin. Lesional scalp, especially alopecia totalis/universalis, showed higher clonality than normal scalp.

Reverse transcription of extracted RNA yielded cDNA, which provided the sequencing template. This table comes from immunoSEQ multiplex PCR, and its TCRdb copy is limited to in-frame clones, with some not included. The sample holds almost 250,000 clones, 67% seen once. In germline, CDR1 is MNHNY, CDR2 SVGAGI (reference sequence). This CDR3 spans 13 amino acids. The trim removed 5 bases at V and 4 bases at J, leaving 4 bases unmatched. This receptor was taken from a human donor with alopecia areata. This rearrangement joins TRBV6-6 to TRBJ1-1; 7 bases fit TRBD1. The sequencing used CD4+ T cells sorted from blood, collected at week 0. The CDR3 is CASSEQGVTEAFF. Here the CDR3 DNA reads TGTGCCAGCAGTGAGCAGGGGGTCACTGAAGCTTTCTTT.